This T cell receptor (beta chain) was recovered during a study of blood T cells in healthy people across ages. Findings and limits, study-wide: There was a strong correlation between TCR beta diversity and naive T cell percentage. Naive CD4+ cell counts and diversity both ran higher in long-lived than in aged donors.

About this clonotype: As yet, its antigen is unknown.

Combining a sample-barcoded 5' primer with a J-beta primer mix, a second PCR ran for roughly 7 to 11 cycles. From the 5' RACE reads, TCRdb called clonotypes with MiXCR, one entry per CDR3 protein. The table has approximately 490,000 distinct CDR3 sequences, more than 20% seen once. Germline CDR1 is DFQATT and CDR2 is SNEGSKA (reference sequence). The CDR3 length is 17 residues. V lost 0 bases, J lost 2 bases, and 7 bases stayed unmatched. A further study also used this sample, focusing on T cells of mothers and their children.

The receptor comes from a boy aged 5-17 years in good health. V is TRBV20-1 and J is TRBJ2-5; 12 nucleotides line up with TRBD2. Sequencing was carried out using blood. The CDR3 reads CSARDLRTSGAQETQYF. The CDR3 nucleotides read TGCAGTGCTAGAGACCTAAGGACTAGCGGGGCACAAGAGACCCAGTACTTC.